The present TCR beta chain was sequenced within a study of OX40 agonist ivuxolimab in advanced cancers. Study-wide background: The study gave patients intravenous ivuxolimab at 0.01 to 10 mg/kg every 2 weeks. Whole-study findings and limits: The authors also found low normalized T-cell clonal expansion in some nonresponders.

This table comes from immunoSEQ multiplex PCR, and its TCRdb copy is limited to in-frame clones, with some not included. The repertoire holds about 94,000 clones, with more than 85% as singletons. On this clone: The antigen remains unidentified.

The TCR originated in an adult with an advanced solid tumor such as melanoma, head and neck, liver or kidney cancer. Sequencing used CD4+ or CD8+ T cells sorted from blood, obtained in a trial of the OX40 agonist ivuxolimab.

DNA for the CDR3: TGTGCCAGCAGTCAGGGGGGACTCAACGATCGGTATTTT. This gives the protein CASSQGGLNDRYF. The chain links TRBV27 to TRBJ2-3, with a weak D call TRBD1 (7 bases). The CDR3 extends over 13 amino acids. Germline CDR1 MNHEY, CDR2 SMNVEV (reference sequence). The V and J ends lost 5 bases and 14 bases respectively, with 20 bases between them.